Described below is a single TCR beta chain sequence and its context. The antigen is not known. The CDR3 is 14 residues long. Germline CDR1 SGHRS, CDR2 YFSETQ. Trimming took 0 bases from V and 4 from J; bases not matched to a gene: 3. Relying on iRepertoire HTBI primers and Arm-PCR of CDR3 regions, the team built TCR beta libraries. TCRdb reprocessed the multiplex PCR reads with MiXCR, giving one entry per CDR3 protein. Counted here are roughly 700,000 distinct CDR3 sequences, around 30% occurring once; the ten biggest clones make up around 42%. Indicated time point: persistent/refractory GD, antithyroid drugs over 5 years with positive TRAb. With RNA extracted from PBMCs as input, the TCR library was made. The authors drew around 9 milliliters of peripheral blood into EDTA tubes. This entry comes from a study of regulatory T cells in long-lasting Graves disease. Whole-study results and caveats: Among samples with persistent disease, TRBV28, TRBJ1-2 and TRBJ2-5 were favored. TCR diversity in persistent Graves' patients was below that of newly diagnosed ones. Newly diagnosed patients shared 966 public clonotypes; persistent patients shared approximately 2,900.

The receptor was isolated from a female donor with Graves disease. The specimen comprised peripheral blood mononuclear cells (PBMCs), sampled when the disease was refractory, from a patient treated with antithyroid drugs. The genes are TRBV5-1 and TRBJ2-5, with 7 bases matching TRBD2. The CDR3, as DNA: TGCGCCAGCAGCTTGGGCAGGGAGGGAGAGACCCAGTACTTC. Protein product: CASSLGREGETQYF.